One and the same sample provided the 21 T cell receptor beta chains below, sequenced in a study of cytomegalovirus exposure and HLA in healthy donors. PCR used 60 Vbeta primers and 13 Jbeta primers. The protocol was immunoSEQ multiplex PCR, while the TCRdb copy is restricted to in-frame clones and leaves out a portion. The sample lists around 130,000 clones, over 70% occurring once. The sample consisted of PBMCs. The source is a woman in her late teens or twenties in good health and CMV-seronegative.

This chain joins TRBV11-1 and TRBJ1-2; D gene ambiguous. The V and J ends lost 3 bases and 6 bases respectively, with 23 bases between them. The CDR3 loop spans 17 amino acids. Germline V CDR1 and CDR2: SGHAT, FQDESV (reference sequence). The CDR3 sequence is CASSLRYRGREADGYTF. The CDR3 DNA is TGTGCCAGCAGCTTGAGATACCGAGGGCGAGAAGCGGATGGCTACACCTTC.

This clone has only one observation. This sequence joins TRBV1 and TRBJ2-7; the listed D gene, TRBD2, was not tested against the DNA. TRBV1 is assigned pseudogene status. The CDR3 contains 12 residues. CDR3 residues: CTSSPGSYEQYF. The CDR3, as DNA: TGCACCAGCAGCCCTGGGAGCTACGAGCAGTACTTC.

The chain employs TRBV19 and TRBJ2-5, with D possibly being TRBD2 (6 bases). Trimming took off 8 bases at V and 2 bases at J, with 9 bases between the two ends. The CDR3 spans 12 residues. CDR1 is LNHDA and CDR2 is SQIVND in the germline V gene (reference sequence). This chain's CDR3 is CASGRPQETQYF. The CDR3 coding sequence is TGTGCCAGTGGGAGGCCACAAGAGACCCAGTACTTC. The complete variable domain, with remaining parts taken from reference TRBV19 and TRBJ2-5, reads DGGITQSPKYLFRKEGQNVTLSCEQNLNHDAMYWYRQDPGQGLRLIYYSQIVNDFQKGDIAEGYSVSREKKESFPLTVTSAQKNPTAFYLCASGRPQETQYFGPGTRLLVL.

This CDR3 reads CASSSRGDETQYF. The DNA for the CDR3 is TGCGCCAGCAGCTCTAGGGGCGATGAGACCCAGTACTTC. The J gene is TRBJ2-5, the V gene TRBV5-1; D is perhaps TRBD1 (5 bases). The CDR3 totals 13 residues. CDR1 and CDR2 from the germline V gene are SGHRS and YFSETQ. Trimming took off 3 bases at V and 5 bases at J, with 11 bases between the two ends.

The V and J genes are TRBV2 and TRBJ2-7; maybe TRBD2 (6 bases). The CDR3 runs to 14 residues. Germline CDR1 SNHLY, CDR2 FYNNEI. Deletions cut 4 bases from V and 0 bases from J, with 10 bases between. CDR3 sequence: CASSAWDFSYEQYF. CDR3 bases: TGTGCCAGCAGTGCCTGGGACTTCTCCTACGAGCAGTACTTC.

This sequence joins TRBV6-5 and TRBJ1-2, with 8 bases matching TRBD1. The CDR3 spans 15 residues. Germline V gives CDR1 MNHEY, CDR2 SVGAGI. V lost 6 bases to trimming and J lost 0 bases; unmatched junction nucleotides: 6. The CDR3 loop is CASRPGQASNYGYTF. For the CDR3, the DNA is TGTGCCAGCAGACCGGGACAGGCTTCTAACTATGGCTACACCTTC.

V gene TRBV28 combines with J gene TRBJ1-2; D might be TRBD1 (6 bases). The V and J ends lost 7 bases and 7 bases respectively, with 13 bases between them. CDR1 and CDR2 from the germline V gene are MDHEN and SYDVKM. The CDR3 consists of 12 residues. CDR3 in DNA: TGTGCCAGCACCACTAGGGGGACTGGCTACACCTTC. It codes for CASTTRGTGYTF.

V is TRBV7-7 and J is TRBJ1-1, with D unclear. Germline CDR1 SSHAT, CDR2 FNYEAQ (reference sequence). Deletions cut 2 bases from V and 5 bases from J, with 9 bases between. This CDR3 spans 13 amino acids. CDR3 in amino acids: CASSLLGGTEAFF. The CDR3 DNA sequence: TGTGCCAGCAGCTTATTGGGAGGGACTGAAGCTTTCTTT.

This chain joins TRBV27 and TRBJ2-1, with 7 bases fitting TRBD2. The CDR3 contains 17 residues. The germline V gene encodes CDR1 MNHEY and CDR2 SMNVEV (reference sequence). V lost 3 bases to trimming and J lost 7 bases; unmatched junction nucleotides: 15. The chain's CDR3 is CASSLGVGGSVGNEQFF. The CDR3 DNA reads TGTGCCAGCAGTTTGGGGGTAGGCGGGAGTGTCGGAAATGAGCAGTTCTTC.

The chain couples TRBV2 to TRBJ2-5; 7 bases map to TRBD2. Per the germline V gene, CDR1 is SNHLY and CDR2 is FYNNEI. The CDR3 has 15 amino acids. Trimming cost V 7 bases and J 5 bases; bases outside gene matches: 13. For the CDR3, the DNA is TGTGCCAGCACTTTTGCGGGAGTGGGCGGCGAGACCCAGTACTTC. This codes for CASTFAGVGGETQYF.

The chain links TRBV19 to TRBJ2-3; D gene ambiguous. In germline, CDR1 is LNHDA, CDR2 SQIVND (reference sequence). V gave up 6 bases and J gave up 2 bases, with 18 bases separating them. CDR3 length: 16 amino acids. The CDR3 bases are TGTGCCAGTAGCCAAGGAGCTAATAGCCCCACAGATACGCAGTATTTT. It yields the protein CASSQGANSPTDTQYF.

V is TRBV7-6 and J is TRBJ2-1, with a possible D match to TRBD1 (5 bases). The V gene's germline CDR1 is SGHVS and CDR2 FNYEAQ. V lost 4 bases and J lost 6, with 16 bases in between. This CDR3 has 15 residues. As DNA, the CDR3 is TGTGCCAGCAGCTCCGTTGAGGATAGGGGCAATGAGCAGTTCTTC. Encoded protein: CASSSVEDRGNEQFF.

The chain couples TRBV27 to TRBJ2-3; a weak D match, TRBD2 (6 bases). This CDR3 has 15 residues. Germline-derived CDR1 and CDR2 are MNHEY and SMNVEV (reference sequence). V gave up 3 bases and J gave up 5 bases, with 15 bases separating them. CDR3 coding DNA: TGTGCCAGCAGTTTTGTGGCCCCGCGGGAAGATACGCAGTATTTT. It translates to CASSFVAPREDTQYF.

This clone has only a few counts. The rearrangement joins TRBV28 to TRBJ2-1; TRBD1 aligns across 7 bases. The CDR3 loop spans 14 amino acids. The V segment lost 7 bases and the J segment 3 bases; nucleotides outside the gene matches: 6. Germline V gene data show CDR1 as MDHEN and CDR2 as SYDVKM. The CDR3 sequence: CASTSGTDYNEQFF. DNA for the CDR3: TGTGCCAGCACCTCCGGGACAGACTACAATGAGCAGTTCTTC.

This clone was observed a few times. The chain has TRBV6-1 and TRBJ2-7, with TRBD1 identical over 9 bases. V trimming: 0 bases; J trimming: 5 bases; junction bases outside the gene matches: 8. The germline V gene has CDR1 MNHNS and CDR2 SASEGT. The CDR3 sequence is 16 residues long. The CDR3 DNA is TGTGCCAGCAGTGAAGCGCGTTATTGGACAGGGGACGAGCAGTACTTC. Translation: CASSEARYWTGDEQYF.

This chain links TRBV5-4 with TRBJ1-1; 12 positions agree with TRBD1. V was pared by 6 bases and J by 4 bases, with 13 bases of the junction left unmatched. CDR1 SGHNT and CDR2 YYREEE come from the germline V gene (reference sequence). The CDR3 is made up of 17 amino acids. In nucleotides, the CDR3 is TGTGCCAGCACCCGACCGGGACAGGGGGCTTCTATCACTGAAGCTTTCTTT. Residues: CASTRPGQGASITEAFF.

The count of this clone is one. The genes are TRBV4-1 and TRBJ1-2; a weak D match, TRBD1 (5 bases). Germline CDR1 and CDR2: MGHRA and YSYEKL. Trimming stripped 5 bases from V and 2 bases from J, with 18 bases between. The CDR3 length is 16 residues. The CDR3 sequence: CASSGSAAGRNYGYTF. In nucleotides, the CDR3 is TGCGCCAGCAGCGGTTCCGCGGCAGGGAGGAACTATGGCTACACCTTC.

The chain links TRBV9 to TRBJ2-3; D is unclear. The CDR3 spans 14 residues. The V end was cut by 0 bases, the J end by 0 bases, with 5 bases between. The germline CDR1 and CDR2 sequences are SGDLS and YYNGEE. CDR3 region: CASSVGLSTDTQYF. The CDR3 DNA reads TGTGCCAGCAGCGTAGGTCTTAGCACAGATACGCAGTATTTT.

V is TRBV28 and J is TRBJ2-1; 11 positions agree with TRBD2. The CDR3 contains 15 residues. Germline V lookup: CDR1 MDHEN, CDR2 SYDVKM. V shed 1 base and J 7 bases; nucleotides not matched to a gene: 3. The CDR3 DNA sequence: TGTGCCAGCAGTTTATCTTCTAGCGGGAGGAATGAGCAGTTCTTC. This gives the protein CASSLSSSGRNEQFF.

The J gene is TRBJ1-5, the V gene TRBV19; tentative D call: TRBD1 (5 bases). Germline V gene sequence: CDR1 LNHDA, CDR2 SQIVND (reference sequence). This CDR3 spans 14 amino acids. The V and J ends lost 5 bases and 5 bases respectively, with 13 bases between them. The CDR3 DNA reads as TGTGCCAGTAGTTCTTTTGACAGATATCAGCCCCAGCATTTT. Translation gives CASSSFDRYQPQHF.

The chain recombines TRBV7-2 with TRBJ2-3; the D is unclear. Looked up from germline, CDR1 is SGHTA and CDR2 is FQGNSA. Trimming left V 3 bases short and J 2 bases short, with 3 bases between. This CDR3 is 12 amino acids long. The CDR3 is CASSFSTDTQYF. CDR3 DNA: TGTGCCAGCAGCTTCTCCACAGATACGCAGTATTTT.